This TCR beta chain was identified during a study of blood T cell repertoires in COVID-19. The overall study: The United States, Italy and Spain supplied acute and convalescent COVID-19 samples. PBMCs, B-cell-depleted T cells, or T cells were the source of the cDNA or gDNA that made up the material.

One Seattle source followed patients from active infection through their disease course. Authors' data handling: Amplification of reference gene primers provided the estimated nucleated cell counts. TCRdb keeps only in-frame clones here, not all; method: immunoSEQ multiplex PCR. That table supplies the V and J calls and clone size; D and trimming were determined from the DNA. The table lists approximately 460,000 clones, approximately 92% of them singletons, with around 0.92% in the top ten. The V gene's germline CDR1 is LNHNV and CDR2 YYDKDF (reference sequence). CDR3 length: 17 amino acids. J lost 8 bases, V lost 5 bases, and 17 bases had no gene match.

V usage is TRBV15 and J usage is TRBJ2-1, with 8 positions matching TRBD1. Specimen: peripheral blood. This TCR derives from a man aged 18-30 years with COVID-19, enrolled during active disease. The CDR3 DNA sequence: TGTGCCACCAGCTTCCGGACCGGCAGGGGGCAGATCGATGAGCAGTTCTTC. This translates into CATSFRTGRGQIDEQFF.